This is a list of T cell receptor beta chains from one sample in a study of CD8+ T cells in alopecia areata. The data were produced by immunoSEQ multiplex PCR, yet TCRdb's version contains in-frame clones alone and is incomplete. This table has 150,000 to 200,000 clones, roughly 60% appearing once. This specimen was CD4+ T cells sorted from blood, taken at week 24, from a patient treated with tofacitinib. These receptor sequences come from a human donor with alopecia areata. Both conserved end residues are part of each CDR3. Each record gives: V gene, D gene, clone size, J gene, CDR3 protein, CDR3 DNA. The D gene is left open where the match is weak. Clone size, where shown, is once, few, many, or a class for clones that have expanded.

v_call: TRBV30
d_call: -
clone_size: once
j_call: TRBJ1-2
cdr3_aa: CAWAIRGLNYGYTF
cdr3_nt: TGTGCCTGGGCTATCCGGGGATTAAACTATGGCTACACCTTC

v_call: TRBV30
d_call: -
clone_size: -
j_call: TRBJ1-1
cdr3_aa: CAWSVRPGREAFF
cdr3_nt: TGTGCCTGGAGTGTACGGCCGGGCAGAGAAGCTTTCTTT

v_call: TRBV5-6
d_call: -
clone_size: once
j_call: TRBJ1-5
cdr3_aa: CASSLFGDGNQPQHF
cdr3_nt: TGTGCCAGCAGCTTGTTTGGGGATGGCAATCAGCCCCAGCATTTT

v_call: TRBV30
d_call: -
clone_size: -
j_call: TRBJ1-3
cdr3_aa: CAWTQGSNTIYF
cdr3_nt: TGTGCCTGGACCCAGGGGTCAAACACCATATATTTT

v_call: TRBV29-1
d_call: -
clone_size: -
j_call: TRBJ1-1
cdr3_aa: CSVDYRDGAEAFF
cdr3_nt: TGCAGCGTTGATTACCGGGACGGGGCTGAAGCTTTCTTT

v_call: TRBV30
d_call: TRBD1
clone_size: few
j_call: TRBJ2-2
cdr3_aa: CAWSVLRDRGLRITGELFF
cdr3_nt: TGTGCCTGGAGTGTACTGAGGGACAGGGGGCTTCGCATCACCGGGGAGCTGTTTTTT

v_call: TRBV30
d_call: TRBD1
clone_size: -
j_call: TRBJ1-5
cdr3_aa: CAWSVRGGGQPQHF
cdr3_nt: TGTGCCTGGAGTGTCCGAGGGGGCGGGCAGCCCCAGCATTTT

v_call: TRBV4-3
d_call: -
clone_size: -
j_call: TRBJ2-1
cdr3_aa: CASSRVAATYNEQFF
cdr3_nt: TGCGCCAGCAGCCGCGTCGCGGCGACCTACAATGAGCAGTTCTTC

v_call: TRBV5-6
d_call: -
clone_size: -
j_call: TRBJ1-1
cdr3_aa: CASSLRQGRTEAFF
cdr3_nt: TGTGCCAGCAGCTTGCGGCAGGGGCGGACTGAAGCTTTCTTT

v_call: TRBV4-3
d_call: -
clone_size: -
j_call: TRBJ1-2
cdr3_aa: CASSQARNYGYTF
cdr3_nt: TGCGCCAGCAGCCAAGCCAGAAACTATGGCTACACCTTC

v_call: TRBV29-1
d_call: -
clone_size: -
j_call: TRBJ2-1
cdr3_aa: CSVGPRQSYNEQFF
cdr3_nt: TGCAGCGTTGGACCGCGACAGAGCTACAATGAGCAGTTCTTC

v_call: TRBV5-6
d_call: TRBD1
clone_size: -
j_call: TRBJ1-2
cdr3_aa: CASRFPTDRGNYGYTF
cdr3_nt: TGTGCCAGCCGCTTTCCAACGGACAGGGGTAACTATGGCTACACCTTC

v_call: TRBV30
d_call: -
clone_size: -
j_call: TRBJ2-6
cdr3_aa: CAWSFPGAGANVLTF
cdr3_nt: TGTGCCTGGAGTTTCCCGGGGGCTGGGGCCAACGTCCTGACTTTC

v_call: TRBV30
d_call: -
clone_size: few
j_call: TRBJ1-1
cdr3_aa: CAWKGGGAGVAFF
cdr3_nt: TGTGCCTGGAAGGGGGGAGGTGCGGGAGTCGCTTTCTTT

v_call: TRBV5-6
d_call: -
clone_size: -
j_call: TRBJ1-5
cdr3_aa: CASSPKGFGNQPQHF
cdr3_nt: TGTGCCAGCAGCCCTAAGGGGTTTGGCAATCAGCCCCAGCATTTT

v_call: TRBV7-9
d_call: TRBD1
clone_size: once
j_call: TRBJ2-3
cdr3_aa: CASGDRATDTQYF
cdr3_nt: TGTGCCAGCGGGGACAGGGCCACAGATACGCAGTATTTT

v_call: TRBV5-6
d_call: -
clone_size: -
j_call: TRBJ2-6
cdr3_aa: CASSLRGTGANVLTF
cdr3_nt: TGTGCCAGCAGCTTACGAGGAACCGGGGCCAACGTCCTGACTTTC

v_call: TRBV5-1
d_call: -
clone_size: -
j_call: TRBJ2-3
cdr3_aa: CASSLELADTQYF
cdr3_nt: TGCGCCAGCAGCTTGGAATTAGCAGATACGCAGTATTTT

v_call: TRBV30
d_call: -
clone_size: -
j_call: TRBJ2-5
cdr3_aa: CAWSVGGMMETQYF
cdr3_nt: TGTGCCTGGAGTGTAGGAGGGATGATGGAGACCCAGTACTTC

v_call: TRBV7-2
d_call: -
clone_size: -
j_call: TRBJ1-5
cdr3_aa: CASSPGGYQPQHF
cdr3_nt: TGTGCCAGCAGCCCGGGGGGTTATCAGCCCCAGCATTTT

v_call: TRBV7-8
d_call: -
clone_size: -
j_call: TRBJ1-4
cdr3_aa: CASSLEGGATNEKLFF
cdr3_nt: TGTGCCAGCAGCTTAGAAGGGGGAGCAACTAATGAAAAACTGTTTTTT

v_call: TRBV5-6
d_call: -
clone_size: -
j_call: TRBJ1-4
cdr3_aa: CASSLGVRPGEKLFF
cdr3_nt: TGTGCCAGCAGCTTGGGCGTGCGACCTGGTGAAAAACTGTTTTTT